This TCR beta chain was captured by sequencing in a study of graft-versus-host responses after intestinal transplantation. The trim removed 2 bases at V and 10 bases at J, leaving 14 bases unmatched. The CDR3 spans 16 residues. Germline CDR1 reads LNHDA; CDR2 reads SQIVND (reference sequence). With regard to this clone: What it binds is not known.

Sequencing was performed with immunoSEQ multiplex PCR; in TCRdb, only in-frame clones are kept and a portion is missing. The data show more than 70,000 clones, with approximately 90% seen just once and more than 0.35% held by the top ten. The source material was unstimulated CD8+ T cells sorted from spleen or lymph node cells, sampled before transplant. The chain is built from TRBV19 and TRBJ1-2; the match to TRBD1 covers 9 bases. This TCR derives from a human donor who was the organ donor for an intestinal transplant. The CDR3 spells CASSIYPGQGYLDYTF. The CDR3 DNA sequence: TGTGCCAGTAGTATATACCCCGGACAGGGGTATCTGGACTACACCTTC.